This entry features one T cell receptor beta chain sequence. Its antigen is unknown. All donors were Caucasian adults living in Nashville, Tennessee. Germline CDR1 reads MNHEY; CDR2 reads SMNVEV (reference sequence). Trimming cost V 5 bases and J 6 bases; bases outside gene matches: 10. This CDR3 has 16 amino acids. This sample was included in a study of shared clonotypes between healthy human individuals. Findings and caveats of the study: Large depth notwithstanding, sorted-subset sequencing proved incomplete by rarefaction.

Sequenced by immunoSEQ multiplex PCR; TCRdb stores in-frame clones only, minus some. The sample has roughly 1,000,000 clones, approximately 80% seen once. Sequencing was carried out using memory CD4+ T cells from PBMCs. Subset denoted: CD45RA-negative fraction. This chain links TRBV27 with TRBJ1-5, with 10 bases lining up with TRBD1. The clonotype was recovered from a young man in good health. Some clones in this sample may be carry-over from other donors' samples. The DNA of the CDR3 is TGTGCCAGCAGTCCCCTCGGACAGGGGGAGGGTCAGCCCCAGCATTTT. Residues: CASSPLGQGEGQPQHF.